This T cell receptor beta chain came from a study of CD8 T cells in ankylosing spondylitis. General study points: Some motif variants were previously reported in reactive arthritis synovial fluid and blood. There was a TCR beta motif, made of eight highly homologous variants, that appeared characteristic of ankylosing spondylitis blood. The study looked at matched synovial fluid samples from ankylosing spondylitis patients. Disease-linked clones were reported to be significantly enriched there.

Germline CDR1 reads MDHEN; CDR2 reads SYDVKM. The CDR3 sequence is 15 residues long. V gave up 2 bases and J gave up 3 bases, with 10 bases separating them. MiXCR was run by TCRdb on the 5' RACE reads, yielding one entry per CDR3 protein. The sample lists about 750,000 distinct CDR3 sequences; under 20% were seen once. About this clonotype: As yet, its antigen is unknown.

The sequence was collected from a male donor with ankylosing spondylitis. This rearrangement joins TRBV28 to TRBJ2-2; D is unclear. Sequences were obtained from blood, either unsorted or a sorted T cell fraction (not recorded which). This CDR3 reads CASSLLVLDTGELFF. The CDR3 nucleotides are TGTGCCAGCAGTTTACTGGTGTTGGACACCGGGGAGCTGTTTTTT.